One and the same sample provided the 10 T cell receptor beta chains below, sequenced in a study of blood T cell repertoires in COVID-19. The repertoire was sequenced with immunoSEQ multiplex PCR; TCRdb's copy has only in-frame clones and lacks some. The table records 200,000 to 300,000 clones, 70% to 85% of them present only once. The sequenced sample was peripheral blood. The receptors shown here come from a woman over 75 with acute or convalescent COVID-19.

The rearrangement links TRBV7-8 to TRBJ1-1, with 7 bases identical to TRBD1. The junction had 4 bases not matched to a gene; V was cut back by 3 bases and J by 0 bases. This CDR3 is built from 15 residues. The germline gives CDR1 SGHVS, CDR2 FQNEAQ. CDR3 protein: CASSLRDSMNTEAFF. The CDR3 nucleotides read TGTGCCAGCAGCTTGCGGGACAGCATGAACACTGAAGCTTTCTTT.

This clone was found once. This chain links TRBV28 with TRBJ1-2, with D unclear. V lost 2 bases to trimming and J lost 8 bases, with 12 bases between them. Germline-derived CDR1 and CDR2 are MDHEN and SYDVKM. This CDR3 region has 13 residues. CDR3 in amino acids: CASSLRRGDGYTF. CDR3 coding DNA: TGTGCCAGCAGTTTAAGGCGCGGCGACGGCTACACCTTC.

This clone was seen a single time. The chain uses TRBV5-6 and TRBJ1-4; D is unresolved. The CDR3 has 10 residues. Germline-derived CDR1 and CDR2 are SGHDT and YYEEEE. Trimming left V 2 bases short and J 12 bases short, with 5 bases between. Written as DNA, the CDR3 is TGTGCCAGCAGCTTCCCTCAACTGTTTTTT. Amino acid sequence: CASSFPQLFF.

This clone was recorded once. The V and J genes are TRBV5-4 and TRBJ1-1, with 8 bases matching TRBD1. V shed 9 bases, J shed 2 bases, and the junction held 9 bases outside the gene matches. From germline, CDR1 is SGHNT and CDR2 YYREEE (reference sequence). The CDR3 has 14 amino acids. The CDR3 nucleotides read TGTGCCACCCGACAGGGGCAGGGTAACACTGAAGCTTTCTTT. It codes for CATRQGQGNTEAFF.

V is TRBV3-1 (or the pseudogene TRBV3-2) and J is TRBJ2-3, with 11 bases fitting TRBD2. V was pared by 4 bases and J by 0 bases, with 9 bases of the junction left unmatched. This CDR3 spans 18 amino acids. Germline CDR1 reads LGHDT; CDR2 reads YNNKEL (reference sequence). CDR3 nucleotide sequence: TGTGCCAGCAGCCCGGGGACTAGCGGACCGACTAGCACAGATACGCAGTATTTT. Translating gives CASSPGTSGPTSTDTQYF.

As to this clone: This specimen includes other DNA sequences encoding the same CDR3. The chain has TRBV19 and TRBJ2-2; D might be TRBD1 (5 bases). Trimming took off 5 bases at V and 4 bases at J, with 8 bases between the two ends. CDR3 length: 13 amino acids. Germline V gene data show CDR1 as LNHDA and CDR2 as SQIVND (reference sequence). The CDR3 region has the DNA TGTGCCAGTAGTGACAGAGGCACCGGGGAGCTGTTTTTT. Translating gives CASSDRGTGELFF.

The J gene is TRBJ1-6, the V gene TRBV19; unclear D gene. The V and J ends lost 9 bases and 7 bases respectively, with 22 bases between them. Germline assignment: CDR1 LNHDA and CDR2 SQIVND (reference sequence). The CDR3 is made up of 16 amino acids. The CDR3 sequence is CASRREGTGNNSPLHF. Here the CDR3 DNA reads TGTGCCAGCAGAAGGGAGGGCACGGGGAACAATTCACCCCTCCACTTT.

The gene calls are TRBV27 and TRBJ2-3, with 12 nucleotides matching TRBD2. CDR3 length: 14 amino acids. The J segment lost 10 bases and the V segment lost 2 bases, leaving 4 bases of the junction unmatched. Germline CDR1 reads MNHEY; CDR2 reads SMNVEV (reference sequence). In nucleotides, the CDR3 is TGTGCCAGCAGTTTAGGACTAGCGGGATATGCGCAGTATTTT. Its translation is CASSLGLAGYAQYF.

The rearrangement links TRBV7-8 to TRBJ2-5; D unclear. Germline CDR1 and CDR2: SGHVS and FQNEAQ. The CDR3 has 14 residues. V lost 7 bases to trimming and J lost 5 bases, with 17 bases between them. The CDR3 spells CASTHGWMQETQYF. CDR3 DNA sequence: TGTGCCAGCACCCACGGGTGGATGCAGGAGACCCAGTACTTC.

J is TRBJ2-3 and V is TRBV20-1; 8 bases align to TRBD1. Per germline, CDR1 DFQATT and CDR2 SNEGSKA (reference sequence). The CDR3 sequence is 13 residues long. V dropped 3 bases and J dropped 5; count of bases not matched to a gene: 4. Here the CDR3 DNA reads TGCAGTGCTAGTCAGGGGGCGCGAGATACGCAGTATTTT. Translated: CSASQGARDTQYF.